The 6 T cell receptor beta chains below all came from one sample that was sequenced in a study of blood T cell repertoires in COVID-19. Sequencing was performed with immunoSEQ multiplex PCR; in TCRdb, only in-frame clones are kept and a portion is missing. The sample lists 150,000 to 200,000 clones, 80% to 85% occurring once. Specimen: peripheral blood. Source of these receptors: a human donor with acute or convalescent COVID-19. The donor label of this sample is uncertain.

Remarks on this clone: The identical CDR3 is also encoded by other nucleotide sequences in the sample. The CDR3 region has the DNA TGCGCCAGCAGCCAAGCGGACAGGGTCGATCAGCCCCAGCATTTT. Translating it yields CASSQADRVDQPQHF. The V gene is TRBV4-1, the J gene TRBJ1-5, with 8 bases matching TRBD1. In germline, CDR1 is MGHRA, CDR2 YSYEKL. This CDR3 spans 15 amino acids. Trimming at V came to 1 base and at J to 5 bases, leaving 4 bases not matched to a gene.

The V call is TRBV7-3, the J call TRBJ2-1; D might be TRBD1 (5 bases). V lost 3 bases, J lost 0 bases, and 18 bases lay in between. This CDR3 has 18 residues. Per the germline V gene, CDR1 is SGHTA and CDR2 is FQGTGA. This chain's CDR3 is CASSFFVWGLSSYNEQFF. The CDR3 nucleotides read TGTGCCAGCAGCTTTTTCGTTTGGGGCCTGAGCTCCTACAATGAGCAGTTCTTC.

V usage is TRBV11-2 and J usage is TRBJ2-5, with D possibly being TRBD1 (6 bases). Germline V gene data show CDR1 as SGHAT and CDR2 as FQNNGV. The V and J ends lost 5 bases and 5 bases respectively, with 18 bases between them. The CDR3 extends over 15 amino acids. For the CDR3, the DNA is TGTGCCAGCAGCCTTAGGGTTATGGGGGCGGAGACCCAGTACTTC. Its translation: CASSLRVMGAETQYF. The full variable domain, in which reference TRBV11-2 and TRBJ2-5 provide the parts outside the CDR3, is EAGVAQSPRYKIIEKRQSVAFWCNPISGHATLYWYQQILGQGPKLLIQFQNNGVVDDSQLPKDRFSAERLKGVDSTLKIQPAKLEDSAVYLCASSLRVMGAETQYFGPGTRLLVL.

The rearrangement uses TRBV3-1 (or the pseudogene TRBV3-2) and TRBJ1-2; 10 positions agree with TRBD1. The CDR3 has 14 amino acids. The trim removed 3 bases at V and 8 bases at J, leaving 6 bases unmatched. Per the germline V gene, CDR1 is LGHDT and CDR2 is YNNKEL (reference sequence). This chain's CDR3 is CASSHADRGQGYTF. The CDR3 nucleotides are TGTGCCAGCAGCCACGCAGACAGGGGGCAAGGCTACACCTTC.

The rearrangement links TRBV6-1 to TRBJ2-3; D may be TRBD1 (5 bases). Germline assignment: CDR1 MNHNS and CDR2 SASEGT. The CDR3 extends over 13 amino acids. V lost 3 bases to trimming and J lost 1 base, with 5 bases between them. CDR3 protein: CASSEGRTDTQYF. Written as DNA, the CDR3 is TGTGCCAGCAGTGAGGGGCGCACAGATACGCAGTATTTT.

The genes are TRBV7-9 and TRBJ2-5; D is undetermined. V lost 2 bases and J 4 bases, leaving 14 bases between the germline ends. In germline, CDR1 is SEHNR, CDR2 FQNEAQ (reference sequence). The CDR3 extends over 15 amino acids. The DNA of the CDR3 is TGTGCCAGCAGCTTATTGAACGCGGTGGGAGAGACCCAGTACTTC. Translating it yields CASSLLNAVGETQYF.